These 30 T cell receptor beta chains were sequenced from one sample in a study of control samples from healthy donors and cancer patients. Method: immunoSEQ multiplex PCR; TCRdb's copy keeps in-frame clones and lacks some. This repertoire shows roughly 200,000 clones, around 93% found once; its top ten account for around 1.9%. The sequencing input was blood. The receptor set was obtained from a man aged 25 to 40 in good health.

The rearrangement uses TRBV9 and TRBJ1-6; D may be TRBD1 (5 bases). Germline CDR1 and CDR2: SGDLS and YYNGEE. Trimming took 5 bases from V and 9 from J, leaving 15 bases between them. The CDR3 totals 14 residues. The CDR3 reads CASRGQGGGSPLHF. The CDR3 coding sequence is TGTGCCAGCAGGGGTCAGGGTGGAGGTTCACCCCTCCACTTT.

CDR3 sequence: CASSLSPGLGDNEQFF. In nucleotides, the CDR3 is TGTGCCAGCAGCTTATCGCCCGGGCTGGGGGACAATGAGCAGTTCTTC. The V and J genes are TRBV7-9 and TRBJ2-1; either TRBD1 or TRBD2 may supply D (5 bases each). Between the trimmed V and J ends, which lost 2 bases and 5 bases, there was a span of 16 bases. This CDR3 has 16 residues. The germline CDR1 and CDR2 sequences are SEHNR and FQNEAQ (reference sequence). Filled out from reference TRBV7-9 and TRBJ2-1, the complete variable domain reads DTGVSQNPRHKITKRGQNVTFRCDPISEHNRLYWYRQTLGQGPEFLTYFQNEAQLEKSRLLSDRFSAERPKGSFSTLEIQRTEQGDSAMYLCASSLSPGLGDNEQFFGPGTRLTVL.

The genes are TRBV10-3 and TRBJ1-1, with D possibly matching TRBD1 (5 bases). CDR3 size: 13 residues. Trimming stripped 5 bases from V and 1 base from J, with 8 bases between. Per the germline V gene, CDR1 is ENHRY and CDR2 is SYGVKD. The DNA of the CDR3 is TGTGCCATCAGTCGGACACCGAACACTGAAGCTTTCTTT. Translated, it gives CAISRTPNTEAFF.

This clone occurred once. The chain links TRBV6-5 to TRBJ2-3; D gene ambiguous. Trimming stripped 2 bases from V and 7 bases from J, with 13 bases between. From germline, CDR1 is MNHEY and CDR2 SVGAGI. The CDR3 is made up of 14 amino acids. In DNA form, the CDR3 reads TGTGCCAGCAGTTACCCGACGAAAGGAAATACGCAGTATTTT. Amino acid sequence: CASSYPTKGNTQYF.

V usage is TRBV2 and J usage is TRBJ2-6, with 12 bases that match TRBD2. The CDR3 length is 19 residues. The germline V gene has CDR1 SNHLY and CDR2 FYNNEI. V lost 0 bases and J lost 9; bases outside the gene matches: 12. The CDR3 nucleotides read TGTGCCAGCAGTGAAGCGGCATCTGGACTAGCGGGGACCCTCAACGTCCTGACTTTC. Translation gives CASSEAASGLAGTLNVLTF.

The chain joins TRBV6-5 to TRBJ2-3, with a weak D call TRBD1 (6 bases). The V and J ends lost 6 bases and 4 bases respectively, with 14 bases between them. This CDR3 has 14 residues. Germline-derived CDR1 and CDR2 are MNHEY and SVGAGI. The CDR3 coding sequence is TGTGCCAGCAGAGCAGGGGACGCCGCAGATACGCAGTATTTT. Amino acids: CASRAGDAADTQYF.

The rearrangement links TRBV18 to TRBJ1-1, with unresolved D. The CDR3 covers 15 residues. Trimming removed 3 bases at V and 2 bases at J, with 13 bases between. Germline V gene data show CDR1 as KGHSH and CDR2 as LQKENI. The CDR3 sequence: CASSPPGFINTEAFF. The CDR3 region has the DNA TGTGCCAGCTCACCTCCTGGATTTATAAACACTGAAGCTTTCTTT.

DNA for the CDR3: TGTGCCAGCAGCGTACGCTGGGAGAACACTGAAGCTTTCTTT. Its protein is CASSVRWENTEAFF. This chain uses TRBV9 with TRBJ1-1; D remains ambiguous. Germline V CDR1 and CDR2: SGDLS, YYNGEE. V lost 1 base and J lost 1, with 8 bases in between. The CDR3 is made up of 14 amino acids. The variable domain in full, with the rest retrieved from reference TRBV9 and TRBJ1-1, is DSGVTQTPKHLITATGQRVTLRCSPRSGDLSVYWYQQSLDQGLQFLIQYYNGEERAKGNILERFSAQQFPDLHSELNLSSLELGDSALYFCASSVRWENTEAFFGQGTRLTVV.

The chain links TRBV20-1 to TRBJ1-4; 7 bases fit TRBD1. Per germline, CDR1 DFQATT and CDR2 SNEGSKA (reference sequence). Trimming took 3 bases from V and 6 from J; bases not matched to a gene: 7. This CDR3 spans 14 amino acids. In nucleotides, the CDR3 is TGCAGTGCTAGTGGCCAAACAGGGGATGAAAAACTGTTTTTT. Translated, it gives CSASGQTGDEKLFF.

The chain uses TRBV11-1 and TRBJ2-3, with D uncertain. Germline V CDR1 and CDR2: SGHAT, FQDESV (reference sequence). The CDR3 covers 11 residues. Trimming removed 6 bases at V and 2 bases at J, with 3 bases between. CDR3 sequence reads: CASSNTDTQYF. The CDR3 nucleotides are TGTGCCAGCAGTAACACAGATACGCAGTATTTT.

The rearrangement links TRBV30 to TRBJ1-2; no definite D call. Germline assignment: CDR1 GTSNPN and CDR2 SVGIG (reference sequence). The CDR3 extends over 16 amino acids. Trimming removed 3 bases from V and 0 bases from J, with 17 bases in between. Here the CDR3 reads CAWRGVGGHSNYGYTF. The CDR3 coding sequence is TGTGCCTGGAGGGGAGTTGGCGGGCACTCTAACTATGGCTACACCTTC.

J is TRBJ2-3 and V is TRBV3-1 (or the pseudogene TRBV3-2), with a tentative D call TRBD1 (6 bases). Deletions cut 5 bases from V and 5 bases from J, with 14 bases between. The germline CDR1 and CDR2 sequences are LGHDT and YNNKEL (reference sequence). The CDR3 loop spans 14 amino acids. This chain's CDR3 is CASSFWGQGDTQYF. The CDR3 DNA follows: TGTGCCAGCAGCTTTTGGGGGCAGGGAGATACGCAGTATTTT.

V and J are TRBV7-9 and TRBJ2-7; D call uncertain. V lost 5 bases, J lost 5 bases, and 13 bases lay in between. The germline gives CDR1 SEHNR, CDR2 FQNEAQ (reference sequence). CDR3 length: 13 amino acids. CDR3 nucleotides: TGTGCCAGCAGCCGAGGAAGTCTGGACGAGCAGTACTTC. Translating it yields CASSRGSLDEQYF.

This chain's CDR3 is CASSVEGFTDTQYF. The DNA for the CDR3 is TGTGCCAGCAGTGTTGAGGGGTTCACAGATACGCAGTATTTT. This sequence joins TRBV25-1 and TRBJ2-3; either TRBD1 or TRBD2 may fit D (5 bases each). This CDR3 is 14 amino acids long. Trimming left V 4 bases short and J 2 bases short, with 10 bases between. Per the germline V gene, CDR1 is MGHDK and CDR2 is SYGVNS.

V usage is TRBV7-2 and J usage is TRBJ1-1; no firm D call. The CDR3 is 15 amino acids. V was shortened by 1 base and J by 1 base, with 10 bases between the two germline ends. Germline V gene sequence: CDR1 SGHTA, CDR2 FQGNSA. The CDR3 spells CASSLDMGTNTEAFF. The DNA of the CDR3 is TGTGCCAGCAGCTTAGATATGGGTACGAACACTGAAGCTTTCTTT.

The chain joins TRBV7-9 to TRBJ1-1; D remains unclear. The CDR3 is 14 residues long. Looked up from germline, CDR1 is SEHNR and CDR2 is FQNEAQ (reference sequence). Trimming took 2 bases from V and 2 from J, leaving 9 bases between them. In nucleotides, the CDR3 is TGTGCCAGCAGCTTAAGCAGACAAAACACTGAAGCTTTCTTT. Translation: CASSLSRQNTEAFF.

The chain joins TRBV9 to TRBJ1-2; D uncertain. The germline V gene has CDR1 SGDLS and CDR2 YYNGEE. The ends were cut back, 3 bases at V and 9 bases at J, with 21 bases in the middle. The CDR3 runs to 15 residues. The CDR3 is CASSEGGRVGWRYTF. CDR3 bases: TGTGCCAGCAGCGAGGGAGGTAGGGTCGGGTGGCGCTACACCTTC.

The chain has TRBV11-2 and TRBJ2-7; D gene uncertain. The germline CDR1 and CDR2 sequences are SGHAT and FQNNGV. Trimming took 0 bases from V and 0 from J, leaving 12 bases between them. The CDR3 runs to 16 residues. The CDR3 spells CASSLEVRRYSYEQYF. As DNA, the CDR3 is TGTGCCAGCAGCTTAGAAGTCAGGCGATACTCCTACGAGCAGTACTTC.

Notes on this clone: One end of the junction fails to match germline, which may point to a read error. The chain couples TRBV15 to TRBJ2-2; 12 bases are shared with TRBD2. Germline V CDR1 and CDR2: LNHNV, YYDKDF (reference sequence). This CDR3 contains 19 residues. CDR3 loop: CPTSRDPSSGGAGTGELFF. DNA for the CDR3: TGTCCCACCAGCAGAGATCCTTCTAGCGGGGGGGCCGGCACCGGGGAGCTGTTTTTT.

The chain has TRBV6-5 and TRBJ1-4; 10 positions agree with TRBD1. From germline, CDR1 is MNHEY and CDR2 SVGAGI. V trimming: 4 bases; J trimming: 6 bases; junction bases outside the gene matches: 5. This CDR3 is built from 15 residues. The CDR3 region is CASSSTGGRDEKLFF. CDR3 DNA: TGTGCCAGCAGTTCGACAGGGGGCCGGGATGAAAAACTGTTTTTT.

V and J are TRBV19 and TRBJ2-1; 7 bases match TRBD1. The CDR3 consists of 15 residues. Germline CDR1 is LNHDA and CDR2 is SQIVND (reference sequence). V lost 3 bases and J lost 2; bases outside the gene matches: 4. CDR3 amino acids: CASSIWQGAYNEQFF. CDR3 sequence (DNA): TGTGCCAGTAGTATCTGGCAGGGGGCCTACAATGAGCAGTTCTTC.

The CDR3 is CSVRVMNTEAFF. The CDR3 nucleotides read TGCAGCGTTCGAGTAATGAACACTGAAGCTTTCTTT. The V call is TRBV29-1, the J call TRBJ1-1; D unresolved. The CDR3 extends over 12 amino acids. Germline CDR1 SQVTM, CDR2 ANQGSEA. V lost 5 bases to trimming and J lost 0 bases, with 7 bases between them.

The V and J genes are TRBV10-2 and TRBJ1-1, with TRBD1 as a possible D gene (6 bases). V was trimmed by 5 bases and J by 0 bases, leaving 13 bases between them. CDR1 WSHSY and CDR2 SAAADI come from the germline V gene. There are 15 residues in the CDR3. The CDR3 DNA is TGCGCCAGCAGTTTGCTCAGGGGTCTGAACACTGAAGCTTTCTTT. Translation gives CASSLLRGLNTEAFF.

The chain is built from TRBV6-1 and TRBJ1-6; no clear D. In germline, CDR1 is MNHNS, CDR2 SASEGT. V was shortened by 1 base and J by 5 bases, with 9 bases between the two germline ends. This CDR3 region has 15 residues. The CDR3 DNA is TGTGCCAGCAGTGAAGGGGTTTACGATAATTCACCCCTCCACTTT. This encodes CASSEGVYDNSPLHF.

The chain employs TRBV6-5 and TRBJ2-3, with TRBD1 matching 8 bases. CDR1 and CDR2 from the germline V gene are MNHEY and SVGAGI. This CDR3 contains 14 residues. The ends lost 9 bases at V and 2 bases at J; junction bases unmatched: 7. The CDR3 spells CASRPRGLTDTQYF. The CDR3 region has the DNA TGTGCCAGTAGGCCCAGGGGGCTCACAGATACGCAGTATTTT.

The chain uses TRBV20-1 and TRBJ2-7, with D possibly TRBD2 on 5 matching bases. The CDR3 sequence is 11 residues long. The V and J ends lost 5 bases and 4 bases respectively, with 9 bases between them. Germline V gives CDR1 DFQATT, CDR2 SNEGSKA (reference sequence). The CDR3 reads CSAPAAYEQYF. The CDR3, as DNA: TGCAGTGCTCCAGCGGCTTACGAGCAGTACTTC.

The chain joins TRBV30 to TRBJ1-2; maybe TRBD1 (6 bases). This CDR3 region has 13 residues. V gave up 0 bases and J gave up 6 bases, with 11 bases separating them. Germline V gives CDR1 GTSNPN, CDR2 SVGIG (reference sequence). DNA for the CDR3: TGTGCCTGGAGTGTACAAACAGGGAATGGCTACACCTTC. Translation gives CAWSVQTGNGYTF.

The V and J genes are TRBV3-1 (or the pseudogene TRBV3-2) and TRBJ2-1; the D gene is possibly TRBD1 (5 bases). Trimming pared 1 base from V and 2 bases from J, leaving 12 bases between. This CDR3 region has 16 residues. CDR1 is LGHDT and CDR2 is YNNKEL in the germline V gene (reference sequence). In DNA form, the CDR3 reads TGTGCCAGCAGCCAAGTAAGGGGCAGGGCCTACAATGAGCAGTTCTTC. Encoded protein: CASSQVRGRAYNEQFF.

This clone has only one observation. V and J are TRBV7-6 and TRBJ1-3, with no clear D. V lost 5 bases to trimming and J lost 0 bases, with 5 bases between them. The CDR3 runs 13 residues. The germline CDR1 and CDR2 sequences are SGHVS and FNYEAQ. DNA of the CDR3: TGTGCCAGCAGCGCCTACTCTGGAAACACCATATATTTT. Amino acid sequence: CASSAYSGNTIYF.

The chain employs TRBV5-3 and TRBJ1-5; D remains unclear. TRBV5-3 is an ORF; its function is uncertain. V lost 4 bases and J lost 1, with 15 bases in between. CDR3 length: 16 residues. The DNA of the CDR3 is TGTGCCAGAAGCAGCTTCGAGGGTGCCAGCAATCAGCCCCAGCATTTT. This sequence encodes CARSSFEGASNQPQHF.